The subject of this entry is one TCR beta chain. The antigen is undetermined. Primers: 60 Vbeta forward and 13 Jbeta reverse. Libraries were prepared by immunoSEQ multiplex PCR; TCRdb keeps only in-frame clonotypes and omits some of them. The sample lists about 230,000 clones; 78% were seen once. The sample is drawn from a study of cytomegalovirus exposure and HLA in healthy donors. Study results and caveats: Association with HLA alleles at 0.05 false discovery rate was found for some 18,000 TCR beta sequences in a later analysis. The authors later found HLA-associated TCR beta chains more clonally expanded than equally common others. Among TCR sequences, most were rare, though some public TCRs appeared in many donors. Reportedly, HLA-A and HLA-B alleles of most subjects were accurately predicted from TCR beta.

This CDR3 is 13 amino acids long. Trimming shortened V by 3 bases and J by 4 bases, and 10 bases separated the two germline ends. The germline CDR1 and CDR2 sequences are SGDLS and YYNGEE. The J gene is TRBJ1-1, the V gene TRBV9; unclear D gene. This sequence was found in a boy under 18 in good health and CMV-seronegative. The specimen was PBMCs. The chain's CDR3 is CASSADTFTEAFF. In nucleotides, the CDR3 is TGTGCCAGCAGCGCTGACACCTTCACTGAAGCTTTCTTT.